The 30 T cell receptor beta chains in this list originate from one sample, sequenced in a study of identifying expanded T cells in peripheral blood. Only in-frame clones appear in the TCRdb table, and some are missing; sequencing was by immunoSEQ multiplex PCR. The table records around 100,000 clones, 80% to 90% of them present only once. Sequences were obtained from blood. All receptors derive from a person aged 18 to 69 in good health.

The chain joins TRBV21-1 to TRBJ2-5. TRBV21-1 is described as a pseudogene. The CDR3 is 15 amino acids. CDR3 nucleotide sequence: TGTGCCAGCAGTCTACCCGACAGGAGGGAGGAGACCCAGTACTTC. Translated: CASSLPDRREETQYF.

The chain joins TRBV7-3 to TRBJ2-7; 9 bases match TRBD1. V dropped 4 bases and J dropped 8; count of bases not matched to a gene: 6. CDR1 is SGHTA, CDR2 FQGTGA, per germline. The CDR3 spans 13 residues. The CDR3 loop is CASSSTGTGKQYF. CDR3 nucleotides: TGTGCCAGCAGCTCGACCGGGACAGGGAAGCAGTACTTC.

This chain joins TRBV29-1 and TRBJ1-2; maybe TRBD1 (6 bases). Trimming stripped 2 bases from V and 7 bases from J, with 11 bases between. The germline gives CDR1 SQVTM, CDR2 ANQGSEA. This CDR3 is 12 amino acids long. The CDR3 DNA reads TGCAGCGTTGAACCCGGGGGCGTTGGCTACACCTTC. Its protein is CSVEPGGVGYTF.

This chain joins TRBV5-1 and TRBJ2-5; weak D call: TRBD1 (5 bases). The V gene's germline CDR1 is SGHRS and CDR2 YFSETQ. Trimming left V 0 bases short and J 2 bases short, with 11 bases between. This CDR3 is built from 15 residues. CDR3 sequence: CASSLDVGPQETQYF. The CDR3, as DNA: TGCGCCAGCAGCTTGGATGTGGGGCCTCAAGAGACCCAGTACTTC. The full variable domain, in which reference TRBV5-1 and TRBJ2-5 provide the parts outside the CDR3, is KAGVTQTPRYLIKTRGQQVTLSCSPISGHRSVSWYQQTPGQGLQFLFEYFSETQRNKGNFPGRFSGRQFSNSRSEMNVSTLELGDSALYLCASSLDVGPQETQYFGPGTRLLVL.

V gene TRBV5-1 combines with J gene TRBJ1-5; TRBD1 might be the D (6 bases). Germline V gene lookup returns CDR1 SGHRS and CDR2 YFSETQ. The CDR3 spans 14 residues. The V end was cut by 0 bases, the J end by 2 bases, with 6 bases between. CDR3 loop: CASSLEGGNQPQHF. The CDR3 bases are TGCGCCAGCAGCTTGGAGGGGGGCAATCAGCCCCAGCATTTT.

CDR3: CASSPGGGAGTDTQYF. The CDR3 DNA reads as TGTGCCAGCTCACCCGGCGGGGGGGCCGGCACAGATACGCAGTATTTT. J is TRBJ2-3 and V is TRBV18; 9 bases map to TRBD2. V gave up 3 bases and J gave up 1 base; unmatched junction bases: 5. CDR1 and CDR2 from the germline V gene are KGHSH and LQKENI. The length of the CDR3 is 16 residues. Using reference TRBV18 and TRBJ2-3 for the parts outside the CDR3, the full variable domain is NAGVMQNPRHLVRRRGQEARLRCSPMKGHSHVYWYRQLPEEGLKFMVYLQKENIIDESGMPKERFSAEFPKEGPSILRIQQVVRGDSAAYFCASSPGGGAGTDTQYFGPGTRLTVL.

This sequence joins TRBV5-1 and TRBJ1-1, with 7 bases that match TRBD1. The germline gives CDR1 SGHRS, CDR2 YFSETQ. Trimming at V came to 0 bases and at J to 0 bases, leaving 8 bases not matched to a gene. This CDR3 spans 17 amino acids. CDR3 loop: CASSLGGWGTVNTEAFF. CDR3 bases: TGCGCCAGCAGCTTGGGAGGATGGGGGACAGTGAACACTGAAGCTTTCTTT.

The chain uses TRBV19 and TRBJ1-2; 7 bases are a match to TRBD1. CDR1 LNHDA and CDR2 SQIVND come from the germline V gene (reference sequence). The V and J ends lost 3 bases and 2 bases, in that order; junction bases with no gene match: 3. The CDR3 totals 14 residues. The CDR3: CASSIGQVNYGYTF. CDR3 bases: TGTGCCAGTAGTATCGGACAGGTCAACTATGGCTACACCTTC. The complete variable domain, with remaining parts taken from reference TRBV19 and TRBJ1-2, reads DGGITQSPKYLFRKEGQNVTLSCEQNLNHDAMYWYRQDPGQGLRLIYYSQIVNDFQKGDIAEGYSVSREKKESFPLTVTSAQKNPTAFYLCASSIGQVNYGYTFGSGTRLTVV.

The chain has TRBV7-2 and TRBJ2-2, with a tentative D call TRBD1 (5 bases). Germline CDR1 is SGHTA and CDR2 is FQGNSA. The CDR3 spans 15 residues. Trimming shortened V by 3 bases and J by 2 bases, and 10 bases separated the two germline ends. For the CDR3, the DNA is TGTGCCAGCAGCTTTGGGGCCCCCAACACCGGGGAGCTGTTTTTT. Translated, it gives CASSFGAPNTGELFF.

The chain couples TRBV6-6 to TRBJ2-5; D assignment may be TRBD1 or TRBD2 (5 bases each). Trimming shortened V by 11 bases and J by 1 base, and 17 bases separated the two germline ends. Germline V gives CDR1 MNHNY, CDR2 SVGAGI (reference sequence). The CDR3 loop spans 14 amino acids. In DNA form, the CDR3 reads TGTGCCCATTCTCCTAGAGGGACCCAAGAGACCCAGTACTTC. Translating it yields CAHSPRGTQETQYF.

This chain joins TRBV7-6 and TRBJ2-5, with D perhaps TRBD2 (7 bases). V dropped 5 bases and J dropped 5 bases, with 18 bases sitting between them. This CDR3 is built from 15 residues. The germline gives CDR1 SGHVS, CDR2 FNYEAQ. Here the CDR3 reads CASSVRGGAGETQYF. As DNA, the CDR3 is TGTGCCAGCAGCGTTAGGGGGGGGGCCGGGGAGACCCAGTACTTC.

The V call is TRBV6-1, the J call TRBJ2-2; D may be TRBD2 (5 bases). Trimming shortened V by 6 bases and J by 2 bases, and 13 bases separated the two germline ends. CDR3 length: 15 residues. Germline CDR1 and CDR2: MNHNS and SASEGT. The DNA for the CDR3 is TGTGCCAGCAGGGATGGGAGCAAAAACACCGGGGAGCTGTTTTTT. Protein product: CASRDGSKNTGELFF.

The gene calls are TRBV6-4 and TRBJ1-1, with 10 bases fitting TRBD1. The length of the CDR3 is 14 residues. The germline gives CDR1 MRHNA, CDR2 SNTAGT. Losses at the gene ends were 6 bases for V and 4 bases for J; bases not matched to a gene: 5. The CDR3 protein is CASRLDRGATEAFF. CDR3 bases: TGTGCCAGCAGATTGGACAGGGGGGCCACTGAAGCTTTCTTT.

This chain connects TRBV27 to TRBJ1-1; 7 bases map to TRBD1. This CDR3 spans 14 amino acids. Germline V lookup: CDR1 MNHEY, CDR2 SMNVEV (reference sequence). J gave up 5 bases and V 3 bases, and 6 bases lay outside the gene matches. The CDR3 DNA reads as TGTGCCAGCAGTTTCTCAACAGGGGTGACTGAAGCTTTCTTT. The encoded protein is CASSFSTGVTEAFF.

This clone was observed a handful of times. This chain links TRBV5-1 with TRBJ2-7, with D possibly being TRBD2 (6 bases). The CDR3 spans 14 residues. V was clipped by 0 bases and J by 6 bases, with 13 bases between them. CDR1 and CDR2 (germline): SGHRS, YFSETQ. This CDR3 is CASSLGGDLSEQYF. The CDR3 DNA follows: TGCGCCAGCAGCTTGGGGGGGGACCTCAGCGAGCAGTACTTC.

V gene TRBV30 combines with J gene TRBJ2-1; 8 bases line up with TRBD1. This CDR3 contains 11 residues. V was clipped by 2 bases and J by 15 bases; unmatched bases: 6. Germline V gives CDR1 GTSNPN, CDR2 SVGIG (reference sequence). The CDR3 sequence is CAWSNTGGWFF. In nucleotides, the CDR3 is TGTGCCTGGAGTAATACAGGGGGTTGGTTCTTC.

The chain employs TRBV7-3 and TRBJ1-2; D unclear. CDR1 is SGHTA and CDR2 is FQGTGA in the germline V gene. With 1 base removed from V and 8 bases from J, the gap between germline ends came to 11 bases. The CDR3 is made up of 13 amino acids. CDR3 DNA: TGTGCCAGCAGCTTAAGGCCTCGCGGAGGCTACACCTTC. The encoded protein is CASSLRPRGGYTF. Variable domain in full (rest from reference TRBV7-3 and TRBJ1-2): GAGVSQTPSNKVTEKGKYVELRCDPISGHTALYWYRQSLGQGPEFLIYFQGTGAADDSGLPNDRFFAVRPEGSVSTLKIQRTERGDSAVYLCASSLRPRGGYTFGSGTRLTVV.

The V call is TRBV14, the J call TRBJ1-1; D is ambiguous. The V end was cut by 5 bases, the J end by 3 bases, with 10 bases between. Germline loops: CDR1 SGHDN, CDR2 FVKESK. The CDR3 totals 13 residues. The CDR3 DNA is TGTGCCAGCAGCTCCCAGGAGGACACTGAAGCTTTCTTT. Amino acid sequence: CASSSQEDTEAFF.

The V and J genes are TRBV27 and TRBJ1-5, with a weak D call TRBD1 (5 bases). This CDR3 region has 14 residues. Germline V gene data show CDR1 as MNHEY and CDR2 as SMNVEV (reference sequence). Trimming stripped 3 bases from V and 3 bases from J, with 9 bases between. The CDR3 loop reads CASSLAGNNQPQHF. In nucleotides, the CDR3 is TGTGCCAGCAGTTTGGCAGGGAACAATCAGCCCCAGCATTTT.

CDR3 in amino acids: CSVERDRANTEAFF. The DNA for the CDR3 is TGCAGCGTTGAGAGGGACAGGGCTAACACTGAAGCTTTCTTT. J is TRBJ1-1 and V is TRBV29-1; 9 bases match TRBD1. The CDR3 contains 14 residues. The germline CDR1 and CDR2 sequences are SQVTM and ANQGSEA. Unmatched junction bases numbered 4, after V lost 3 bases and J lost 2 bases.

This rearrangement joins TRBV10-3 to TRBJ2-7; 9 bases fit TRBD1. The CDR3 runs to 15 residues. The germline gives CDR1 ENHRY, CDR2 SYGVKD. Trimming removed 8 bases from V and 2 bases from J; junction bases left unmatched: 10. This CDR3 is CAIGAKGQGPYEQYF. The DNA of the CDR3 is TGTGCCATCGGCGCCAAGGGACAGGGACCCTACGAGCAGTACTTC.

This chain links TRBV9 with TRBJ2-2, with a tentative D call TRBD1 (6 bases). The V end lost 4 bases, the J end lost 5 bases, and 18 bases lay between the germline ends. The germline V gene encodes CDR1 SGDLS and CDR2 YYNGEE. This CDR3 has 16 amino acids. The CDR3 nucleotides read TGTGCCAGCAGCCCCTCGGGTGGGGGCGGGACCGGGGAGCTGTTTTTT. Amino acids: CASSPSGGGGTGELFF. Full variable domain (outside the CDR3, taken from reference TRBV9 and TRBJ2-2): DSGVTQTPKHLITATGQRVTLRCSPRSGDLSVYWYQQSLDQGLQFLIQYYNGEERAKGNILERFSAQQFPDLHSELNLSSLELGDSALYFCASSPSGGGGTGELFFGEGSRLTVL.

V usage is TRBV18 and J usage is TRBJ1-1; a possible D gene is TRBD1 (5 bases). V dropped 3 bases and J dropped 10 bases, with 15 bases sitting between them. Germline loops: CDR1 KGHSH, CDR2 LQKENI. The length of the CDR3 is 13 residues. CDR3 coding DNA: TGTGCCAGCTCACCTGGGGACCAGGGTCGAGCTTTCTTT. Translation: CASSPGDQGRAFF.

The rearrangement links TRBV29-1 to TRBJ2-1; tentatively, D is TRBD2 (5 bases). The CDR3 is made up of 13 amino acids. The germline V and J ends were trimmed by 6 bases and 0 bases, with 9 bases remaining between them. Germline assignment: CDR1 SQVTM and CDR2 ANQGSEA. CDR3 nucleotides: TGCAGCGTCGCTGGAGGCTCCTACAATGAGCAGTTCTTC. It is translated as CSVAGGSYNEQFF.

The genes are TRBV7-2 and TRBJ2-1; TRBD2 agrees at 9 bases. V shed 4 bases, J shed 3 bases, and the junction held 4 bases outside the gene matches. This CDR3 is built from 15 residues. Per the germline V gene, CDR1 is SGHTA and CDR2 is FQGNSA. As DNA, the CDR3 is TGTGCCAGCAGCTCAGCGGGGGGCGGCTACAATGAGCAGTTCTTC. This encodes CASSSAGGGYNEQFF. The variable domain in full, completed from reference TRBV7-2 and TRBJ2-1, reads GAGVSQSPSNKVTEKGKDVELRCDPISGHTALYWYRQSLGQGLEFLIYFQGNSAPDKSGLPSDRFSAERTGGSVSTLTIQRTQQEDSAVYLCASSSAGGGYNEQFFGPGTRLTVL.

The chain employs TRBV19 and TRBJ2-3; 15 bases are a match to TRBD2. The V segment lost 5 bases and the J segment 1 base; nucleotides outside the gene matches: 7. The germline CDR1 and CDR2 sequences are LNHDA and SQIVND (reference sequence). CDR3 length: 18 amino acids. For the CDR3, the DNA is TGTGCCAGTAGTCCTGGGACTAGCGGGGGGCTCCGCACAGATACGCAGTATTTT. The encoded protein is CASSPGTSGGLRTDTQYF.

The genes are TRBV6-5 and TRBJ1-4, with a weak D call TRBD1 (5 bases). This CDR3 is 13 amino acids long. In germline, CDR1 is MNHEY, CDR2 SVGAGI. V was clipped by 7 bases and J by 7 bases, with 13 bases between them. The CDR3 reads CASTTLGTEKLFF. CDR3 DNA: TGTGCCAGCACCACTTTGGGGACTGAAAAACTGTTTTTT.

This chain connects TRBV7-3 to TRBJ2-5, with 16 positions matching TRBD2. CDR3 length: 17 amino acids. Trimming removed 5 bases from V and 5 bases from J; junction bases left unmatched: 8. Per germline, CDR1 SGHTA and CDR2 FQGTGA. CDR3 residues: CASSQGTSGRAGETQYF. CDR3 DNA: TGTGCCAGCAGCCAAGGGACTAGCGGGAGGGCCGGGGAGACCCAGTACTTC.

This sequence joins TRBV20-1 and TRBJ2-7; D ambiguous. In germline, CDR1 is DFQATT, CDR2 SNEGSKA (reference sequence). The V gene lost 0 bases and the J gene lost 10 bases, with 10 bases spanning the gap. The CDR3 contains 11 residues. In DNA, the CDR3 is TGCAGTGCTAGAGATGGGTTCGGACAGTACTTC. Its protein product is CSARDGFGQYF.

This chain links TRBV30 with TRBJ1-1; a weak D match, TRBD1 (6 bases). The germline CDR1 and CDR2 sequences are GTSNPN and SVGIG (reference sequence). V lost 4 bases and J lost 0, with 9 bases in between. The CDR3 is 13 residues long. The CDR3 loop is CAWNRDMNTEAFF. In DNA form, the CDR3 reads TGTGCCTGGAACAGGGACATGAACACTGAAGCTTTCTTT.